Sequencing of this T cell receptor (beta chain) was carried out in a study of cytomegalovirus exposure and HLA in healthy donors. The study's findings and limits: Some V segments, TRBV6-2 and TRBV6-3 among them, were indistinguishable and were therefore excluded. Confirmation in vitro established that a few CMV-associated chains were specific for CMV antigens.

60 Vbeta and 13 Jbeta primers were used in PCR. As handled by the study authors: An analysis performed later counted about 80 million unique TCR beta chains (roughly 11 million of them shared). Assay: immunoSEQ multiplex PCR; the TCRdb copy retains only in-frame clones and omits some. Clone size and V and J calls were adopted from that table, with D and trimming inferred from the DNA. Among about 95,000 clones listed, approximately 81% were seen once. Notes on this clone: The antigen remains undetermined.

The V and J ends lost 2 bases and 0 bases respectively, with 8 bases between them. The CDR3 consists of 16 residues. Germline-derived CDR1 and CDR2 are MNHNY and SVGAGI (reference sequence). Despite likely unrecorded immune exposures, the donors were nominally healthy at the time of sampling. This clonotype was sampled from a woman aged 70-85 years in good health and CMV-seropositive. The sequencing sample was made of PBMCs. J is TRBJ1-6 and V is TRBV6-6; unclear D gene. The CDR3 sequence is CASSYGEGSYNSPLHF. CDR3 in DNA: TGTGCCAGCAGTTACGGGGAGGGCTCCTATAATTCACCCCTCCACTTT.